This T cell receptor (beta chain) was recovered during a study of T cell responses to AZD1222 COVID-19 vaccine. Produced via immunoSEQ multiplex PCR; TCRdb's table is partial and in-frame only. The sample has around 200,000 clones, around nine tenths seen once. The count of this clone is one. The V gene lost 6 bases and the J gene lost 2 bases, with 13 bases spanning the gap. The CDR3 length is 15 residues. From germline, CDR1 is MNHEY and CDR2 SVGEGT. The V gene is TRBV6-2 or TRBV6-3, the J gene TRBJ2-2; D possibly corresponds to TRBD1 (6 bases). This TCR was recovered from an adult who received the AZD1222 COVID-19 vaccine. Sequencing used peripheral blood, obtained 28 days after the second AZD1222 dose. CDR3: CASSLDRKNTGELFF. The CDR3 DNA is TGTGCCAGCAGCCTAGACAGGAAAAACACCGGGGAGCTGTTTTTT.